This T cell receptor (beta chain) was recorded in a study of T cell clonality in common variable immunodeficiency. This clone came up many times. The antigen remains undetermined. The read terminates 3 residues ahead of where the CDR3 ends, so the germline J gene completes it. The repertoire was sequenced with immunoSEQ multiplex PCR; TCRdb's copy has only in-frame clones and lacks some. Altogether 75,000 to 85,000 clones were found in the sample, and no singletons occur. Study-wide points: CVID subjects had higher TCRbeta clonality than healthy controls, most marked in about a third.

This CDR3 has 16 residues. The V gene end was trimmed by 3 bases and the J gene end by 5 bases; junction bases not matched to a gene: 2. The sample consisted of peripheral blood mononuclear cells. J is TRBJ2-2 and V is TRBV12-3 or TRBV12-4; 14 bases agree with TRBD2. The receptor comes from a person aged 18 to 70 in good health. CDR3 region: CASSLRLAGGTGELFF. CDR3 bases read: TGTGCCAGCAGTTTGAGACTAGCGGGAGGGACCGGGGAG.